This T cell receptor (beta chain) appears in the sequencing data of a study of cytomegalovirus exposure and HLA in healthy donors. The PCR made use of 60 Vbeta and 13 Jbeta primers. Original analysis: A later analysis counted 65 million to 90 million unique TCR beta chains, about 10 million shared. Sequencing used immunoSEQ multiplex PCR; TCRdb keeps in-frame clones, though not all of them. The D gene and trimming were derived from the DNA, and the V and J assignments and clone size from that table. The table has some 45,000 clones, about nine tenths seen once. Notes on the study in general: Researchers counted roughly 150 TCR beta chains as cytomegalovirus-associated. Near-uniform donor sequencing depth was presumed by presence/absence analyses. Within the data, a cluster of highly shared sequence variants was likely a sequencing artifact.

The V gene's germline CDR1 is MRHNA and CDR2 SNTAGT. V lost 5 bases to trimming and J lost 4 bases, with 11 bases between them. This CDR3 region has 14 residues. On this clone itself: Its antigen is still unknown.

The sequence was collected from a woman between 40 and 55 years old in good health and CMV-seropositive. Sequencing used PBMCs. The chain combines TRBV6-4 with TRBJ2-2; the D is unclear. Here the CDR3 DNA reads TGTGCCAGCAGTTCGAGTGGTGTCACCGGGGAGCTGTTTTTT. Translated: CASSSSGVTGELFF.